The T cell receptor beta chain under discussion was sequenced for a study of molecular identifiers for immune sequencing clone quantification. One entry per CDR3 protein results from TCRdb running MiXCR on the PCR reads. Of about 510,000 distinct CDR3 sequences listed, 25% are singletons. The CDR3 sequence is 14 residues long. Trimming cost V 5 bases and J 6 bases; bases outside gene matches: 6. CDR1 and CDR2 (germline): MNHEY, SVGAGI. This clonotype has a count of ten or more. The sample was naive CD8+ T cells from blood, with Jurkat cell RNA spiked in. Subset noted: FACS-sorted CD8+CD4-CCR7+CD45RA+ naive T cells. This chain links TRBV6-5 with TRBJ1-1; the match to TRBD1 covers 10 bases. This TCR was recovered from a human donor in good health. Some libraries in this study had Jurkat cell RNA spiked in. This chain's CDR3 is CASSPDRGRSEAFF. The CDR3 DNA is TGTGCCAGCAGTCCGGACAGGGGGAGGTCTGAAGCTTTCTTT.